This entry is about one T cell receptor beta chain. This sample was included in a study of blood T cell repertoires in COVID-19. Study-level background: Specimens from acute and convalescent COVID-19 originated in the United States, Italy and Spain. Sources were T cells, B-cell-depleted T cells, or PBMCs; the material itself was cDNA or gDNA.

In the authors' methods: Estimates of nucleated cell counts were drawn from the amplification of reference gene primers. Profiling relied on immunoSEQ multiplex PCR, and the TCRdb table lists in-frame clones only, not all of them. V and J calls and clone size are those listed in that table; D and trimming were worked out from the DNA. This repertoire shows fewer than 450,000 clones, around 91% found once; its top ten account for roughly 3%. This sequence originates from a woman under 30 who had recovered from COVID-19. The sequenced sample consisted of peripheral blood.

The CDR3 nucleotides read TGTGCCAGCAGTTACGGCCGGGACAGGGGCAACAATGAGCAGTTCTTC. It translates to CASSYGRDRGNNEQFF. V gene TRBV6-2 or TRBV6-3 combines with J gene TRBJ2-1; 10 nucleotides align to TRBD1. The J segment lost 5 bases and the V segment lost 2 bases, leaving 6 bases of the junction unmatched. The CDR3 runs to 16 residues. The germline gives CDR1 MNHEY, CDR2 SVGEGT.